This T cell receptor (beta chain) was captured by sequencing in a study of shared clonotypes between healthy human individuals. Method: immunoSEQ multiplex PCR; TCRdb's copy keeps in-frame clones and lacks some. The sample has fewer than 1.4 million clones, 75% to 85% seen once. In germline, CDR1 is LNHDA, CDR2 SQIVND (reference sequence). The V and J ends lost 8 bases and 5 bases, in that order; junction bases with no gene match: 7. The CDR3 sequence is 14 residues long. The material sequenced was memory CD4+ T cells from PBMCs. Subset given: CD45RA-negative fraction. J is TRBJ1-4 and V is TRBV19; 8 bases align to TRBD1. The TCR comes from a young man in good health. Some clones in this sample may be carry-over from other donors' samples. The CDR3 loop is CASRKQGENEKLFF. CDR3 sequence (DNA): TGTGCCAGTCGAAAACAGGGGGAAAATGAAAAACTGTTTTTT.